The 32 T cell receptor beta chains given below trace back to one sample, sequenced in a study of tumor-infiltrating lymphocytes in oesophageal squamous cell carcinoma. TCRdb re-analysed the PCR reads in MiXCR, keeping a single row per CDR3 protein. There are under 20,000 distinct CDR3 sequences in the sample; 35% to 50% occur only once, and more than 25% lies in the top ten. The sample consisted of esophageal tumor tissue. The receptors shown here come from a male donor with esophageal squamous cell carcinoma.

The chain recombines TRBV12-3 or TRBV12-4 with TRBJ2-1; 7 bases are a match to TRBD2. With V trimmed by 3 bases and J by 0 bases, 5 bases remained unmatched. The CDR3 has 16 amino acids. The CDR3 reads CASSFLAANSYNEQFF. The CDR3, as DNA: TGTGCCAGCAGTTTCCTAGCGGCAAACTCCTACAATGAGCAGTTCTTC.

Concerning this clonotype itself: Since no conserved phenylalanine or tryptophan closes the CDR3, a read error is the likely cause. No DNA is shown, since the ends of the CDR3 on it are uncertain; the CDR3 is the one TCRdb lists. The chain employs TRBV6-2 or TRBV6-3 and TRBJ2-7. The CDR3 region is 9 residues in length, termini included. Germline CDR1 is MNHEY and CDR2 is SVGEGT. CDR3 sequence: CASSYSSGR.

The chain recombines TRBV10-1 with TRBJ2-1; TRBD1 matches 9 bases. Per germline, CDR1 WNHNN and CDR2 SYGVQD (reference sequence). The CDR3 consists of 15 residues. V lost 1 base and J lost 4; bases outside the gene matches: 2. The CDR3 sequence: CASSEFGTGYNEQFF. DNA of the CDR3: TGCGCCAGCAGTGAGTTTGGGACAGGGTACAATGAGCAGTTCTTC.

This sequence joins TRBV7-2 and TRBJ1-4; D gene ambiguous. CDR1 and CDR2 (germline): SGHTA, FQGNSA. The CDR3 spans 12 residues. V gave up 3 bases and J gave up 7 bases, with 6 bases separating them. The DNA of the CDR3 is TGTGCCAGCAGCTTGTTAGGTGAAAAACTGTTTTTT. Its protein is CASSLLGEKLFF.

There are a few counts of this clonotype. The J gene is TRBJ2-5, the V gene TRBV7-6; 13 nucleotides agree with TRBD2. The germline V gene encodes CDR1 SGHVS and CDR2 FNYEAQ. Trimming cost V 2 bases and J 3 bases; bases outside gene matches: 3. This CDR3 is built from 16 residues. Here the CDR3 reads CASSLLGLAGKETQYF. The CDR3 nucleotides read TGTGCCAGCAGCTTATTGGGACTAGCGGGGAAAGAGACCCAGTACTTC.

The rearrangement uses TRBV19 and TRBJ2-2; perhaps TRBD1 as D (6 bases). The CDR3 is 14 residues long. With 1 base removed from V and 4 bases from J, the gap between germline ends came to 7 bases. Looked up from germline, CDR1 is LNHDA and CDR2 is SQIVND (reference sequence). CDR3 in amino acids: CASSIVRGTGELFF. The CDR3, as DNA: TGTGCCAGTAGTATAGTCAGGGGCACCGGGGAGCTGTTTTTT.

The genes are TRBV7-4 and TRBJ1-1; D gene unclear. CDR1 is SGHVT and CDR2 is SQSDAQ in the germline V gene. Trimming removed 2 bases at V and 7 bases at J, with 14 bases between. CDR3 size: 14 residues. The CDR3 spells CASSLRKGVFEAFF. The CDR3 DNA sequence: TGTGCCAGCAGCTTAAGAAAGGGCGTTTTTGAAGCTTTCTTT.

This clonotype is deemed medium-sized. V gene TRBV7-2 combines with J gene TRBJ2-1; either TRBD1 or TRBD2 may fit D (5 bases each). Germline CDR1 SGHTA, CDR2 FQGNSA. V was trimmed by 5 bases and J by 7 bases, leaving 12 bases between them. This CDR3 has 13 amino acids. CDR3 amino acids: CASSHTWGNEQFF. The DNA for the CDR3 is TGTGCCAGCAGCCATACGTGGGGGAATGAGCAGTTCTTC.

The chain couples TRBV18 to TRBJ1-2; TRBD1 is a possible D gene (5 bases). With 0 bases removed from V and 3 bases from J, the gap between germline ends came to 8 bases. The CDR3 consists of 14 residues. Germline assignment: CDR1 KGHSH and CDR2 LQKENI. CDR3 protein: CASSPPSRDYGYTF. The CDR3 DNA sequence: TGTGCCAGCTCACCACCCAGCAGGGACTATGGCTACACCTTC.

This chain links TRBV7-2 with TRBJ2-4; 14 bases fit TRBD2. The J call is doubtful: the DNA matches TRBJ2-5 better. Germline lookup yields CDR1 SGHTA and CDR2 FQGNSA. This CDR3 comprises 16 residues. CDR3 nucleotide sequence: TGTGCCAGCAGCTTATTGGGACTAGCGGGAGCGGAGACCCAGTACTTC. It translates to CASSLLGLAGAETQYF.

This clonotype was found a few times. CDR3 protein: CASSPGVETQYF. CDR3 nucleotides: TGTGCCAGCTCACCCGGTGTGGAGACCCAGTACTTC. The chain couples TRBV18 to TRBJ2-5, with no clear D. V lost 3 bases to trimming and J lost 5 bases, with 7 bases between them. The CDR3 is 12 amino acids. Germline V gives CDR1 KGHSH, CDR2 LQKENI.

This clonotype was detected only a few times. The chain has TRBV18 and TRBJ2-1; tentatively, D is TRBD1 (5 bases). The CDR3 is made up of 13 amino acids. Trimming removed 4 bases from V and 6 bases from J, with 10 bases in between. CDR1 is KGHSH and CDR2 is LQKENI in the germline V gene. CDR3 loop: CASSLLQGNEQFF. The CDR3 region has the DNA TGTGCCAGCTCACTTTTGCAGGGCAATGAGCAGTTCTTC.

This clonotype was counted between two and nine times. Since no conserved phenylalanine or tryptophan closes the CDR3, a read error is the likely cause. The limits of the CDR3 on the DNA are not certain, so only TCRdb's listed CDR3 is given. The chain links TRBV28 to TRBJ2-1; the D call of TRBD2 is as the table states it, not checked on the DNA. The CDR3 has 13 residues if both end residues are counted. Germline-derived CDR1 and CDR2 are MDHEN and SYDVKM. Here the CDR3 reads CASSSRSPLHFGN.

This clonotype has only a few counts. This chain joins TRBV7-8 and TRBJ2-5; 11 bases fit TRBD2. The end of the DNA fits TRBJ2-1 better, so the J call may be wrong. CDR1 is SGHVS, CDR2 FQNEAQ, per germline. The CDR3 has 17 amino acids. In DNA form, the CDR3 reads TGTGCCAGCAGCTTAAGGCCTAGCGGGGGGCCCAACAATGAGCAGTTCTTC. Encoded protein: CASSLRPSGGPNNEQFF.

The CDR3 is CASTLPGQGAGGAEQYF. The DNA for the CDR3 is TGTGCCAGCACCCTACCGGGACAGGGGGCCGGGGGAGCCGAGCAGTACTTC. This rearrangement joins TRBV2 to TRBJ2-5; 12 bases agree with TRBD1. The DNA end is more similar to TRBJ2-7, so the J call may be wrong. CDR3 length equals 17 residues. CDR1 SNHLY and CDR2 FYNNEI come from the germline V gene.

J is TRBJ2-3 and V is TRBV7-9, with 8 bases matching TRBD2. The DNA end is a closer match to TRBJ2-1, so the J assignment may be wrong. Germline-derived CDR1 and CDR2 are SEHNR and FQNEAQ (reference sequence). This CDR3 has 15 amino acids. DNA of the CDR3: TGTGCCAGCAGCTTAGCTAGCGGGGTATACAATGAGCAGTTCTTC. Protein sequence: CASSLASGVYNEQFF.

J is TRBJ2-3 and V is TRBV6-1; no definite D call. Near its end, the DNA agrees better with TRBJ1-1, so the J call may be wrong. Germline V gene sequence: CDR1 MNHNS, CDR2 SASEGT. The CDR3 sequence is 14 residues long. CDR3 in DNA: TGTGCCAGCAGTGAACATACAGCGAACACTGAAGCTTTCTTT. Translation: CASSEHTANTEAFF.

CDR3: CASKASWGSYNEQFF. CDR3 nucleotides: TGTGCCAGCAAAGCGTCTTGGGGCTCCTACAATGAGCAGTTCTTC. This chain joins TRBV6-6 and TRBJ2-4; D unclear. The end of the DNA is better explained by TRBJ2-1, so the J call may be wrong. The CDR3 is 15 amino acids. Germline loops: CDR1 MNHNY, CDR2 SVGAGI (reference sequence).

With regard to this clonotype: Without the conserved terminal phenylalanine or tryptophan, this CDR3 likely stems from a read error. No DNA is shown, since the ends of the CDR3 on it are uncertain; the CDR3 is the one TCRdb lists. The chain couples TRBV7-9 to TRBJ1-1. The CDR3 is 19 amino acids in total, end residues counted. The germline CDR1 and CDR2 sequences are SEHNR and FQNEAQ (reference sequence). The CDR3 protein is CASSLGTSVSPTMSSSSGQ.

This clonotype was seen more than once but under ten times. The chain couples TRBV7-3 to TRBJ2-7, with D perhaps matching TRBD1 (6 bases). The V end lost 5 bases, the J end lost 3 bases, and 11 bases lay between the germline ends. The CDR3 consists of 13 residues. The germline gives CDR1 SGHTA, CDR2 FQGTGA. The CDR3: CASSSRGGYEQYF. The DNA for the CDR3 is TGTGCCAGCAGCAGCAGGGGCGGCTACGAGCAGTACTTC.

The V call is TRBV12-3 or TRBV12-4, the J call TRBJ2-3; D is uncertain. The CDR3 extends over 14 amino acids. V shed 1 base and J shed 2 bases, with 7 bases lying between them. The CDR3 reads CASSLVRVTDTQYF. CDR3 sequence (DNA): TGTGCCAGCAGTTTAGTCCGAGTCACAGATACGCAGTATTTT.

The chain is built from TRBV11-2 and TRBJ2-1, with D possibly matching TRBD2 (6 bases). The J call could be wrong; TRBJ2-5 is a better fit for the DNA end. CDR1 is SGHAT, CDR2 FQNNGV, per germline. The CDR3 runs 13 residues. DNA for the CDR3: TGTGCCAGCAGCCCGGACTATCAAGAGACCCAGTACTTC. Its protein is CASSPDYQETQYF.

In its sample, this clonotype was seen a few times. One junction end disagrees with the germline gene, perhaps due to a read error. The rearrangement joins TRBV7-6 to TRBJ2-5; 8 bases agree with TRBD2. The CDR3 consists of 15 residues. Germline V CDR1 and CDR2: SGHVS, FNYEAQ. CDR3 sequence: CASSPAGASRETQYF. The CDR3 DNA reads as TGTGCTAGCAGCCCAGCGGGGGCTAGCAGGGAGACCCAGTACTTC.

This clonotype was seen more than once but under ten times. CDR3 region: CASSDGTGGIEQFF. The CDR3 region has the DNA TGTGCCAGCAGTGACGGGACAGGGGGCATTGAGCAGTTCTTC. The chain is built from TRBV6-1 and TRBJ2-1; TRBD1 matches at 12 bases. V was clipped by 3 bases and J by 9 bases; unmatched bases: 3. This CDR3 is 14 amino acids long. Looked up from germline, CDR1 is MNHNS and CDR2 is SASEGT.

The rearrangement uses TRBV6-1 and TRBJ2-4; D may be TRBD2 (7 bases). Trimming cost V 3 bases and J 8 bases, with 14 bases left between them. This CDR3 has 14 residues. The germline gives CDR1 MNHNS, CDR2 SASEGT. The CDR3 region has the DNA TGTGCCAGCAGTGACTTAAACGGGGGGCACATTCAGTACTTC. It encodes CASSDLNGGHIQYF.

This clonotype appeared many times. The chain couples TRBV5-1 to TRBJ2-4, with D perhaps assigned TRBD1 or TRBD2 (6 bases each). The V end lost 4 bases, the J end lost 6 bases, and 17 bases lay between the germline ends. The CDR3 is 15 amino acids. In germline, CDR1 is SGHRS, CDR2 YFSETQ. CDR3 region: CASSPLGGGGNIQYF. Written as DNA, the CDR3 is TGCGCCAGCAGCCCTCTGGGGGGCGGTGGAAACATTCAGTACTTC.

This clonotype has at least ten counts. The chain employs TRBV5-6 and TRBJ2-1; D is ambiguous. The V gene lost 0 bases and the J gene lost 8 bases, with 3 bases spanning the gap. The CDR3 extends over 11 amino acids. Germline V gene lookup returns CDR1 SGHDT and CDR2 YYEEEE. CDR3 sequence (DNA): TGTGCCAGCAGCTTGGCGTATGAGCAGTTCTTC. Its protein is CASSLAYEQFF.

This clonotype has just a few counts. The V call is TRBV5-1, the J call TRBJ2-7, with 7 bases aligning to TRBD2. The J call may be mistaken, given a closer DNA end match to TRBJ2-5. Germline V gene data show CDR1 as SGHRS and CDR2 as YFSETQ. There are 14 residues in the CDR3. CDR3 loop: CASSFAGEGETQYF. CDR3 nucleotide sequence: TGCGCCAGCAGCTTCGCGGGAGAGGGGGAGACCCAGTACTTC.

This clonotype was recorded once. This sequence joins TRBV7-2 and TRBJ2-1, with 11 positions matching TRBD2. Looked up from germline, CDR1 is SGHTA and CDR2 is FQGNSA. J was trimmed by 10 bases and V by 2 bases; bases with no gene match: 13. This CDR3 has 17 amino acids. The CDR3 loop reads CASSLRVAGGLSYEQFF. CDR3 DNA sequence: TGTGCCAGCAGCTTAAGGGTAGCGGGAGGGCTCTCCTACGAGCAGTTCTTC. Full variable domain (outside the CDR3, taken from reference TRBV7-2 and TRBJ2-1): GAGVSQSPSNKVTEKGKDVELRCDPISGHTALYWYRQSLGQGLEFLIYFQGNSAPDKSGLPSDRFSAERTGGSVSTLTIQRTQQEDSAVYLCASSLRVAGGLSYEQFFGPGTRLTVL.

In this sample, this clonotype turned up a few times. This sequence joins TRBV9 and TRBJ1-2; D ambiguous. This CDR3 comprises 12 residues. Per the germline V gene, CDR1 is SGDLS and CDR2 is YYNGEE. Between the trimmed V and J ends, which lost 4 bases and 4 bases, there was a span of 8 bases. The CDR3 here is CASSTGLYGYTF. The CDR3 coding sequence is TGTGCCAGCAGCACCGGGCTCTATGGCTACACCTTC. The variable domain in full, completed from reference TRBV9 and TRBJ1-2, reads DSGVTQTPKHLITATGQRVTLRCSPRSGDLSVYWYQQSLDQGLQFLIQYYNGEERAKGNILERFSAQQFPDLHSELNLSSLELGDSALYFCASSTGLYGYTFGSGTRLTVV.

The chain couples TRBV12-3 or TRBV12-4 to TRBJ2-1; perhaps D is TRBD1 or TRBD2 (5 bases each). The CDR3 contains 14 residues. V gave up 3 bases and J gave up 9 bases, with 15 bases separating them. CDR3 protein: CASSLDGALAEQFF. In DNA, the CDR3 is TGTGCCAGCAGTTTGGACGGGGCCTTAGCTGAGCAGTTCTTC.

About this clonotype: The final CDR3 position lacks the conserved phenylalanine or tryptophan, pointing to a likely read error. Because the CDR3's place on the DNA is in doubt, the DNA is left out and the CDR3 is given as listed by TCRdb. The chain is built from TRBV7-8 and TRBJ2-3; TRBD2 was called by the table and not checked on the DNA. The germline CDR1 and CDR2 sequences are SGHVS and FQNEAQ. Ends included, the CDR3 has 18 residues. CDR3 amino acids: CASSLVPSPSYNEQFFGP.